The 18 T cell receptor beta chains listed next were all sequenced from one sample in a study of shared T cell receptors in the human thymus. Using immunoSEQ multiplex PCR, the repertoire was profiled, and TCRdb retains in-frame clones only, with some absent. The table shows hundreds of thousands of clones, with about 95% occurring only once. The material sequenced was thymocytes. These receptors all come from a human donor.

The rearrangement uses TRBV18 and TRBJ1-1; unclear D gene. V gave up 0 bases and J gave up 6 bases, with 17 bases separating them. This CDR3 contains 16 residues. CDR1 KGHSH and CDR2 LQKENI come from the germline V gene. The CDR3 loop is CASSPPRSRSMAEAFF. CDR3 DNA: TGTGCCAGCTCACCACCGAGGTCCCGCTCCATGGCTGAAGCTTTCTTT. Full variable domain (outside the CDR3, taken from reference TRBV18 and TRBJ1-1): NAGVMQNPRHLVRRRGQEARLRCSPMKGHSHVYWYRQLPEEGLKFMVYLQKENIIDESGMPKERFSAEFPKEGPSILRIQQVVRGDSAAYFCASSPPRSRSMAEAFFGQGTRLTVV.

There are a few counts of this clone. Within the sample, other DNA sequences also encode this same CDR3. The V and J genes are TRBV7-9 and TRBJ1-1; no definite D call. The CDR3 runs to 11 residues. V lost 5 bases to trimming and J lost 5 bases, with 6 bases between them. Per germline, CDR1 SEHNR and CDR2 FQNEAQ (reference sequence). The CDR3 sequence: CASSLGTEAFF. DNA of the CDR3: TGTGCCAGCAGCCTAGGGACTGAAGCTTTCTTT.

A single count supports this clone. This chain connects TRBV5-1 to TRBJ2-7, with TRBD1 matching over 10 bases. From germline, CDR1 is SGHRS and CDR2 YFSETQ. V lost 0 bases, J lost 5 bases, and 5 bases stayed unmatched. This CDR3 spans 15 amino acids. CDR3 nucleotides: TGCGCCAGCAGCTTGGAGCGGGACAGGGGTAACGAGCAGTACTTC. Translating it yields CASSLERDRGNEQYF.

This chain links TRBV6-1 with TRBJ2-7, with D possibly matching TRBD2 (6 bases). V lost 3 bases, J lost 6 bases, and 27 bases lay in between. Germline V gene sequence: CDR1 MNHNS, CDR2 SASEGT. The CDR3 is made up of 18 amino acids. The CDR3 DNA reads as TGTGCCAGCAGTGACTGGGCGGGACCCACTACCGGGACCCCCGAGCAGTACTTC. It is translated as CASSDWAGPTTGTPEQYF.

The CDR3, as DNA: TGCGCCAGCAGCCAAGAGATTAGCTCCTACGAGCAGTACTTC. Translation gives CASSQEISSYEQYF. This chain uses TRBV4-1 with TRBJ2-7; D gene unclear. Germline values: CDR1 MGHRA, CDR2 YSYEKL. The CDR3 is made up of 14 amino acids. V lost 0 bases and J 0 bases, leaving 6 bases between the germline ends.

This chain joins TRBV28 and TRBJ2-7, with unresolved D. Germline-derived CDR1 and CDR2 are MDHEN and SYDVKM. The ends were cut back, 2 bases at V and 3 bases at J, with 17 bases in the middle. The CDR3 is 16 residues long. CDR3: CASSLRLFAKSYEQYF. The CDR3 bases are TGTGCCAGCAGTTTAAGGTTGTTTGCCAAAAGCTACGAGCAGTACTTC.

CDR3 amino acids: CASSQVNRGQSTEAFF. The CDR3 DNA is TGTGCCAGCAGCCAAGTTAACAGGGGGCAGAGCACTGAAGCTTTCTTT. The chain recombines TRBV14 with TRBJ1-1; 9 positions match TRBD1. The CDR3 covers 16 residues. V lost 1 base to trimming and J lost 4 bases; unmatched junction nucleotides: 7. Germline loops: CDR1 SGHDN, CDR2 FVKESK.

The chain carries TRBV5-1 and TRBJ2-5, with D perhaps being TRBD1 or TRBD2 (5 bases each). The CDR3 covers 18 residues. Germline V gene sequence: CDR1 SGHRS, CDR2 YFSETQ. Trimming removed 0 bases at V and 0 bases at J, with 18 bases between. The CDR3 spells CASSLVEGPTQYQETQYF. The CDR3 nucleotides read TGCGCCAGCAGCTTGGTAGAGGGACCCACCCAGTACCAAGAGACCCAGTACTTC.

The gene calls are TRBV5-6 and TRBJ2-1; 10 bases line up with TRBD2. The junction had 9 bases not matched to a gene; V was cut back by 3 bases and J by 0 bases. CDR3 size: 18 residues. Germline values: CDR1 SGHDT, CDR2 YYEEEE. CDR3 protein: CASSSPGLAVSSYNEQFF. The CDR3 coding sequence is TGTGCCAGCAGCTCTCCCGGACTAGCGGTTAGCTCCTACAATGAGCAGTTCTTC.

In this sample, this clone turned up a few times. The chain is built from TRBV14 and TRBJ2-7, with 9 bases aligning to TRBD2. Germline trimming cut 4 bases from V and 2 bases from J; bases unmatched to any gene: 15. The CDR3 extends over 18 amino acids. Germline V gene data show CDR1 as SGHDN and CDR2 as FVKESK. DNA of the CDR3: TGTGCCAGCAGCCTCACAGGTGTCAGCGGGAGGAACCCCTACGAGCAGTACTTC. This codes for CASSLTGVSGRNPYEQYF.

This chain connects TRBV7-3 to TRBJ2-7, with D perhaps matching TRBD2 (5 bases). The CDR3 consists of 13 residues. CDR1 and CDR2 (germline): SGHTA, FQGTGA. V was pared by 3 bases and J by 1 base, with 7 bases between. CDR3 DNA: TGTGCCAGCAGCTTGGAGGATTCCTACGAGCAGTACTTC. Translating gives CASSLEDSYEQYF.

CDR3 nucleotide sequence: TGTGCCAGCAGCTTGAGGCCAGGGGGCCCCGGGGAGCTGTTTTTT. Translated, it gives CASSLRPGGPGELFF. The chain recombines TRBV5-6 with TRBJ2-2; the match to TRBD1 covers 8 bases. The V gene end was trimmed by 1 base and the J gene end by 6 bases; junction bases not matched to a gene: 5. CDR1 SGHDT and CDR2 YYEEEE come from the germline V gene. The CDR3 is 15 amino acids.

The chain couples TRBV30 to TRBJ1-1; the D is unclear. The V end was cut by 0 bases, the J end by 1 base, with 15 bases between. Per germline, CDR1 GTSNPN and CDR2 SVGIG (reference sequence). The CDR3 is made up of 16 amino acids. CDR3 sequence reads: CAWSVTLFPGNTEAFF. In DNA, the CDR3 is TGTGCCTGGAGTGTGACCCTCTTCCCCGGGAACACTGAAGCTTTCTTT.

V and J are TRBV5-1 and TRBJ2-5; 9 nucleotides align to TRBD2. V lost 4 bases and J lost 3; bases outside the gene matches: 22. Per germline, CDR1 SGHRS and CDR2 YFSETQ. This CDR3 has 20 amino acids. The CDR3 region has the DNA TGCGCCAGCAGCCAAAAAAATACGACTAGCGGAGGTACGCTAAAAGAGACCCAGTACTTC. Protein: CASSQKNTTSGGTLKETQYF.

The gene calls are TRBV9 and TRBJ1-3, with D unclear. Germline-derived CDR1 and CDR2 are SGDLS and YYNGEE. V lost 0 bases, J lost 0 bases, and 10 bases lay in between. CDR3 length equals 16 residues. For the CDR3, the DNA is TGTGCCAGCAGCGTAGGTCTCGGAAGCTCTGGAAACACCATATATTTT. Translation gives CASSVGLGSSGNTIYF.

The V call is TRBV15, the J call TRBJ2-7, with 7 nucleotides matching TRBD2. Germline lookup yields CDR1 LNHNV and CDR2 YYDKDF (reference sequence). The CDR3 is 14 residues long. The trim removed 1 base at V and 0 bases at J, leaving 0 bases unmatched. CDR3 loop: CATSRAGGSYEQYF. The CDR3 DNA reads TGTGCCACCAGCAGAGCGGGAGGCTCCTACGAGCAGTACTTC.

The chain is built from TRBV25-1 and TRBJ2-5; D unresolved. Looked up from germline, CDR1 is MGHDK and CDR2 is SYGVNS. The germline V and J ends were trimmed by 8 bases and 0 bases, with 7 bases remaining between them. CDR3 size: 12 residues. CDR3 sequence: CASGDYQETQYF. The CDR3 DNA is TGTGCCAGCGGAGACTACCAAGAGACCCAGTACTTC.

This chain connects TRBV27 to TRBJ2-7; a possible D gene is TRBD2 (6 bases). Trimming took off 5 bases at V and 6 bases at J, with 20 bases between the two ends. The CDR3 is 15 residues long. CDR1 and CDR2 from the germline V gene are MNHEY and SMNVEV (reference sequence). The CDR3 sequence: CASSPWEVPRSEQYF. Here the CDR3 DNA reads TGTGCCAGCAGTCCCTGGGAGGTCCCAAGGAGCGAGCAGTACTTC.